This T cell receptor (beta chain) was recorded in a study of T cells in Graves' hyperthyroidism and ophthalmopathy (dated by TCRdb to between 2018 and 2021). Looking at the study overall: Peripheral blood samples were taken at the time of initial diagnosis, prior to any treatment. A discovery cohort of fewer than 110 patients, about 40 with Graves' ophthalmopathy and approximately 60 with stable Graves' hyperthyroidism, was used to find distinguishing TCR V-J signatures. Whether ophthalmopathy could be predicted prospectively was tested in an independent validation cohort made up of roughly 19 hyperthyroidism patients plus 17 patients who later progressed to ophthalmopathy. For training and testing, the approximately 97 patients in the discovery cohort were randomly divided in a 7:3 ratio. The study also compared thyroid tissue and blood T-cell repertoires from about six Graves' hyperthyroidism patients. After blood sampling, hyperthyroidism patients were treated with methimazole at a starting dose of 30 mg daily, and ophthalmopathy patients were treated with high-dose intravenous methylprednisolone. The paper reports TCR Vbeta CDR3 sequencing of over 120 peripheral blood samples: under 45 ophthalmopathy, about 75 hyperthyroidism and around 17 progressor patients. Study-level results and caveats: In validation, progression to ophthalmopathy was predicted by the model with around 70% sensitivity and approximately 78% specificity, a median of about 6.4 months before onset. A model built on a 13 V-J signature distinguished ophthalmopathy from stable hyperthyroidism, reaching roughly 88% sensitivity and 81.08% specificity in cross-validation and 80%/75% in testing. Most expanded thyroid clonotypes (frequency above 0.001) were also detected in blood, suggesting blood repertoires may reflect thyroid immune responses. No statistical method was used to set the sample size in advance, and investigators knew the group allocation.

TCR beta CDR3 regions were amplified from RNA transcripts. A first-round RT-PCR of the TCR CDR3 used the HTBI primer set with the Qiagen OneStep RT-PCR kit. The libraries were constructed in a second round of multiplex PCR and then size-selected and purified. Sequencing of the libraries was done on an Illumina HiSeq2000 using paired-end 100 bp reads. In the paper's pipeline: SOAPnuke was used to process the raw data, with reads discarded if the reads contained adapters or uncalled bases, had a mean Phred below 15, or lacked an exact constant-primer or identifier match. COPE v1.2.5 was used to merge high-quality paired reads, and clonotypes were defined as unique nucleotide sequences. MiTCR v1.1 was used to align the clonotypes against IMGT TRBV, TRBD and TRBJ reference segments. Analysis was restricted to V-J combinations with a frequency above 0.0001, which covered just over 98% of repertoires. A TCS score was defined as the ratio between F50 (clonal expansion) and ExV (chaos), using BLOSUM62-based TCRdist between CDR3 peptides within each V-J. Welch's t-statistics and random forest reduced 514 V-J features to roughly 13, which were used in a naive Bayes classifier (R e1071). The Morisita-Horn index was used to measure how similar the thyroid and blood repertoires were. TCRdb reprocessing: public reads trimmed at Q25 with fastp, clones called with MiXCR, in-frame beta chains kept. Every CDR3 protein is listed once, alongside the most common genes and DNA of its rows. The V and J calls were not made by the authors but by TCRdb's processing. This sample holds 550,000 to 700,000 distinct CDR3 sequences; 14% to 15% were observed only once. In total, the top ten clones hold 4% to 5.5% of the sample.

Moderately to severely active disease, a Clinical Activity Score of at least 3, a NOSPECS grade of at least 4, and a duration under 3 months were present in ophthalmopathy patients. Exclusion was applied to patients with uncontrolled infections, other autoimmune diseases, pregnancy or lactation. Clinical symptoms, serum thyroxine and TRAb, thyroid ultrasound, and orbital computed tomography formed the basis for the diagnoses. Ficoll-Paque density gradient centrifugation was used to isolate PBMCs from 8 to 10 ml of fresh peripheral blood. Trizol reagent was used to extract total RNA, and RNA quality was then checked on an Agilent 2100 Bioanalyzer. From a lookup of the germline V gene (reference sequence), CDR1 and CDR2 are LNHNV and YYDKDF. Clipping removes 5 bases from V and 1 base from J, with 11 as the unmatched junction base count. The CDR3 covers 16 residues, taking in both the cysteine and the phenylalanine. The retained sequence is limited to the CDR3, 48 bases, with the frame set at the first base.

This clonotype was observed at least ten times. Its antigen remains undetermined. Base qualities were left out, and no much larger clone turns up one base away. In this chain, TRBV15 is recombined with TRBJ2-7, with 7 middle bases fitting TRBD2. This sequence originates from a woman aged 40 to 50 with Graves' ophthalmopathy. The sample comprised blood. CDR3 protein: CATSLLRGSKSYEQYF. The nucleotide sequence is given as TGTGCCACCAGCCTATTGCGCGGGAGCAAATCCTACGAGCAGTACTTC.